A single sample is the source of the 10 T cell receptor beta chains below, sequenced in a study of control samples from healthy donors and cancer patients. Assay: immunoSEQ multiplex PCR; the TCRdb copy retains only in-frame clones and omits some. The repertoire has 210,000 or so clones, approximately 91% of them found once; the top ten carry 1.8%. The specimen was blood. The receptors originated from a man aged 25 to 45 in good health.

The V call is TRBV24-1, the J call TRBJ2-7; D may be TRBD2 (5 bases). V was pared by 5 bases and J by 9 bases, with 16 bases between. The CDR3 has 13 residues. Germline V gene lookup returns CDR1 KGHDR and CDR2 SFDVKD. In nucleotides, the CDR3 is TGTGCCACCAGTGTCGGTCCGGGAAGGGCGCAGTACTTC. The encoded protein is CATSVGPGRAQYF.

CDR3 protein: CAWSVGLGTGELFF. Written as DNA, the CDR3 is TGTGCCTGGAGTGTAGGGCTAGGGACCGGGGAGCTGTTTTTT. The chain links TRBV30 to TRBJ2-2; D is unresolved. This CDR3 is 14 amino acids long. Germline CDR1 reads GTSNPN; CDR2 reads SVGIG (reference sequence). V lost 0 bases, J lost 5 bases, and 10 bases lay in between.

This clone turned up a few times. The chain joins TRBV11-2 to TRBJ2-1; TRBD1 might be the D (7 bases). The CDR3 sequence is 15 residues long. CDR1 is SGHAT and CDR2 is FQNNGV in the germline V gene. V was pared by 1 base and J by 6 bases, with 13 bases between. The CDR3 bases are TGTGCCAGCAGCTTAGGAGGAGGGACAGCCAATGAGCAGTTCTTC. Its protein is CASSLGGGTANEQFF.

To note about this clone: The junction does not match germline at one end; this may be a read error. The V gene is TRBV30, the J gene TRBJ1-3; D call uncertain. The CDR3 consists of 13 residues. Germline CDR1 and CDR2: GTSNPN and SVGIG (reference sequence). Here the CDR3 reads CAWRAAAGNTIYF. Here the CDR3 DNA reads TGTGCTTGGAGGGCAGCCGCTGGAAACACCATATATTTT.

The rearrangement joins TRBV7-8 to TRBJ2-2, with D hard to call. The CDR3 consists of 18 residues. Germline loops: CDR1 SGHVS, CDR2 FQNEAQ. Trimming removed 4 bases from V and 0 bases from J, with 18 bases in between. The CDR3 reads CASSSTTVKGTNTGELFF. CDR3 nucleotide sequence: TGTGCCAGCAGCTCGACGACCGTCAAAGGAACGAACACCGGGGAGCTGTTTTTT.

V usage is TRBV15 and J usage is TRBJ1-4; 9 bases line up with TRBD1. V lost 1 base, J lost 7 bases, and 7 bases stayed unmatched. CDR3 length: 16 residues. Per the germline V gene, CDR1 is LNHNV and CDR2 is YYDKDF (reference sequence). In DNA, the CDR3 is TGTGCCACCAGCAGAGCCGAGACAGGGGGAAGTGAAAAACTGTTTTTT. The encoded protein is CATSRAETGGSEKLFF.

The chain combines TRBV6-5 with TRBJ2-7, with D uncertain. This CDR3 spans 12 amino acids. The germline V and J ends were trimmed by 6 bases and 5 bases, with 11 bases remaining between them. Looked up from germline, CDR1 is MNHEY and CDR2 is SVGAGI. CDR3 DNA: TGTGCCAGCAGCAGAGGCGTCAACGAGCAGTACTTC. Translation gives CASSRGVNEQYF.

The chain links TRBV28 to TRBJ2-7, with 13 bases identical to TRBD2. This CDR3 region has 16 residues. Germline CDR1 is MDHEN and CDR2 is SYDVKM. V lost 7 bases to trimming and J lost 6 bases; unmatched junction nucleotides: 12. The CDR3 nucleotides read TGTGCCAGCAAGACTAGCGGGGGGACCTCGTCTTCCGAGCAGTACTTC. Amino acid sequence: CASKTSGGTSSSEQYF.

The chain joins TRBV7-6 to TRBJ2-2; D is unclear. Trimming pared 2 bases from V and 3 bases from J, leaving 10 bases between. The germline gives CDR1 SGHVS, CDR2 FNYEAQ. The CDR3 totals 15 residues. The CDR3 loop is CASSLRSLDTGELFF. CDR3 DNA sequence: TGTGCCAGCAGCTTAAGGTCCTTAGACACCGGGGAGCTGTTTTTT.

J is TRBJ1-5 and V is TRBV6-1; possibly TRBD1 for D (6 bases). CDR1 is MNHNS, CDR2 SASEGT, per germline. The CDR3 is 16 amino acids. V lost 1 base and J lost 0, with 10 bases in between. The CDR3 region has the DNA TGTGCCAGCAGTGAAGGGTCAGGGGATAGCAATCAGCCCCAGCATTTT. Protein: CASSEGSGDSNQPQHF.